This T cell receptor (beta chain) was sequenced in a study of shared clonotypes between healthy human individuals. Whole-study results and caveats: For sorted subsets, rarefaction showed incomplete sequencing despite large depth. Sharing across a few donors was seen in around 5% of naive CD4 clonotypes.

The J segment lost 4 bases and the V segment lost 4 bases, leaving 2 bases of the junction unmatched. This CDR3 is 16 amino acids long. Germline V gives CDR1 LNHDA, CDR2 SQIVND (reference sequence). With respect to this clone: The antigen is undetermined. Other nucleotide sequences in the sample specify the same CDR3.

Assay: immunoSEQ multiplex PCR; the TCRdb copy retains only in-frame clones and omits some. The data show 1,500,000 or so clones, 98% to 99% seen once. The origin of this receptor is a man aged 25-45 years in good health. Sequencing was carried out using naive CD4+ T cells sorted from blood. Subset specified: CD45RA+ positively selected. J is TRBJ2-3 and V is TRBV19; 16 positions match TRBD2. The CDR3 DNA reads TGTGCCAGTAGTAAGGGACTAGCGGGAGGGGCAGATACGCAGTATTTT. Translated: CASSKGLAGGADTQYF.